A selection of T cell receptor beta chains follows, all from one sample in a study of beta chain features in type 1 diabetes. Libraries were prepared by immunoSEQ multiplex PCR; TCRdb keeps only in-frame clonotypes and omits some of them. The sample carries roughly 450,000 clones, 11% to 15% recorded once. Sequenced sample: naive CD4+ T cells from blood. These receptors came from a man aged 30-40 years in good health. CDR3s include the opening cysteine and the closing phenylalanine or tryptophan. A D gene is named only where the DNA matches it firmly. Clone size appears in some rows only: once, few, many, or a class for an expanded clone.

d_call,v_call,j_call,cdr3_length,clone_size,cdr3_nt,cdr3_aa
TRBD1,TRBV7-2,TRBJ2-7,15,once,TGTGCCAGCAGCCCGGGACAGGGGTACTCCTACGAGCAGTACTTC,CASSPGQGYSYEQYF
.,TRBV29-1,TRBJ2-3,12,.,TGCAGCGGACTCACCAAAGTAGATACGCAGTATTTT,CSGLTKVDTQYF
TRBD2,TRBV4-3,TRBJ2-5,15,few,TGCGCCAGCAGCCAAGGGACTAGGAGGCTGGAGACCCAGTACTTC,CASSQGTRRLETQYF
TRBD1,TRBV27,TRBJ2-1,15,.,TGTGCCAGCAGTCGATCCGGGACAGGGGTGAGGGAGCAGTTCTTC,CASSRSGTGVREQFF
.,TRBV6-6,TRBJ2-1,11,few,TGTGCCAGCAGTTACTCGGATGAGCAGTTCTTC,CASSYSDEQFF
.,TRBV10-3,TRBJ1-5,14,few,TGTGCCACTCAAAACGGGGGGGGCAATCAGCCCCAGCATTTT,CATQNGGGNQPQHF
TRBD2,TRBV4-1,TRBJ2-3,18,few,TGCGCCAGCAGCCAAGTTATAACTAGCGGGGCCCGGGCGGATACGCAGTATTTT,CASSQVITSGARADTQYF
.,TRBV7-9,TRBJ2-1,12,few,TGTGCCAGCATGCCCGTCGCTCATGAGCAGTTCTTC,CASMPVAHEQFF
.,TRBV29-1,TRBJ1-3,14,once,TGCAGCGTTGAGCAGGGACAAGCTGGAAACACCATATATTTT,CSVEQGQAGNTIYF
.,TRBV2,TRBJ2-1,16,few,TGTGCCAGCAGTGGGGGAGAGAAAAGCTCCTACAATGAGCAGTTCTTC,CASSGGEKSSYNEQFF
.,TRBV29-1,TRBJ2-4,11,many,TGCAGCGTTGAAGGGGGAAACATTCAGTACTTC,CSVEGGNIQYF
.,TRBV4-1,TRBJ2-5,17,.,TGCGCCAGCAGCCAAGGGCGTCGCGGGGGCCGAGAAGAGACCCAGTACTTC,CASSQGRRGGREETQYF
.,TRBV29-1,TRBJ1-2,9,many,TGCAGCGTTACAGATGGCTACACCTTC,CSVTDGYTF
TRBD1,TRBV7-3,TRBJ2-1,16,.,TGTGCCAGCAGCTTAAAGCCGACAGGGGGGCATGATGAGCAGTTCTTC,CASSLKPTGGHDEQFF
TRBD2,TRBV5-4,TRBJ2-3,16,.,TGTGCCAGCAGCTTGGATGGCGGGAGGAGCACAGATACGCAGTATTTT,CASSLDGGRSTDTQYF
.,TRBV4-3,TRBJ1-1,14,.,TGCGCCAGCAGCCAAGACCCCGGTCTTACTGAAGCTTTCTTT,CASSQDPGLTEAFF
.,TRBV9,TRBJ2-7,13,few,TGTGCCAGCAGCGTCGCCCCAACCTACGAGCAGTACTTC,CASSVAPTYEQYF
.,TRBV2,TRBJ1-5,13,few,TGTGCCAGCAGTGGAGAGGGTACGCAGCCCCAGCATTTT,CASSGEGTQPQHF
.,TRBV9,TRBJ2-1,15,few,TGTGCCAGCAGCGTCGCCGGGGGCTCCTACAATGAGCAGTTCTTC,CASSVAGGSYNEQFF
.,TRBV14,TRBJ1-4,15,few,TGTGCCAGCAGCCAAGCGGGGCGCGTTAATGAAAAACTGTTTTTT,CASSQAGRVNEKLFF
.,TRBV30,TRBJ1-2,12,few,TGTGCCTGGAGTATAACGGCCTATGGCTACACCTTC,CAWSITAYGYTF
.,TRBV20-1,TRBJ1-1,10,.,TGCAGTGCTAGAGATCCGGAAGCTTTCTTT,CSARDPEAFF
.,TRBV11-3,TRBJ2-1,13,.,TGTGCCAGCAGCTTCTCTCGGCCCAATGAGCAGTTCTTC,CASSFSRPNEQFF
TRBD2,TRBV30,TRBJ2-4,18,.,TGTGCCTGGAGTCAAACTAGCGGGAAAGAACTAGCCAAAAACATTCAGTACTTC,CAWSQTSGKELAKNIQYF
TRBD1,TRBV5-4,TRBJ2-2,15,few,TGTGCCAGCAGCTTGGTGGGACAGGGGTCCGGGGAGCTGTTTTTT,CASSLVGQGSGELFF
TRBD1,TRBV6-5,TRBJ2-7,15,.,TGTGCCAGCAGTTACTTTGGGACAGGGATCGACGAGCAGTACTTC,CASSYFGTGIDEQYF
TRBD2,TRBV7-9,TRBJ2-3,18,few,TGTGCCAGCAGTAGCGGGACTAGCGGGAATCCTAGCACAGATACGCAGTATTTT,CASSSGTSGNPSTDTQYF
.,TRBV19,TRBJ1-2,14,.,TGTGCCAGTAGAAACCCCGGGGCCAACTATGGCTACACCTTC,CASRNPGANYGYTF
TRBD2,TRBV6-5,TRBJ2-5,15,.,TGTGCCAGCGGGGCTAGCGGGAGAGCTCAAGAGACCCAGTACTTC,CASGASGRAQETQYF
.,TRBV6-5,TRBJ1-1,14,few,TGTGCCAGCAGGGGTGCAGGGAGTAACACTGAAGCTTTCTTT,CASRGAGSNTEAFF
TRBD1,TRBV7-2,TRBJ1-3,17,.,TGTGCCAGCAGCACCCACCCGGGACAGACTTCTGGAAACACCATATATTTT,CASSTHPGQTSGNTIYF
TRBD1,TRBV29-1,TRBJ1-4,14,few,TGCAGCGTGTGTCCGGGACAGGCGCATGAAAAACTGTTTTTT,CSVCPGQAHEKLFF
.,TRBV4-1,TRBJ1-5,17,.,TGCGCCAGCAGCCAAGCAAGGGGGGGGCGAAGGGATCAGCCCCAGCATTTT,CASSQARGGRRDQPQHF
.,TRBV11-3,TRBJ2-6,15,few,TGTGCCAGCAGCCCGGGGATCTCTGGGGCCAACGTCCTGACTTTC,CASSPGISGANVLTF
.,TRBV29-1,TRBJ1-2,15,.,TGCAGCGTTGGCGTAAGGGGGACGAATAACTATGGCTACACCTTC,CSVGVRGTNNYGYTF
TRBD2,TRBV5-4,TRBJ2-7,16,few,TGTGCCAGCAGCACCGCCGTCGGGCGGGGGGGCCACGAGCAGTACTTC,CASSTAVGRGGHEQYF
TRBD1,TRBV5-1,TRBJ2-1,15,.,TGCGCCAGCAGCTTGGGGGACAGGGTGTTGGATGAGCAGTTCTTC,CASSLGDRVLDEQFF
.,TRBV7-9,TRBJ1-1,16,.,TGTGCCAGCAGCTTAGCAACGGGGCGGATGAACACTGAAGCTTTCTTT,CASSLATGRMNTEAFF
.,TRBV9,TRBJ2-3,14,few,TGTGCCAGCAGCGTACAAGGGGACACAGATACGCAGTATTTT,CASSVQGDTDTQYF
TRBD1,TRBV30,TRBJ2-5,19,few,TGTGCCTGGAGCGGGGGGACAGGGGGCGCGTATTGGTACCAAGAGACCCAGTACTTC,CAWSGGTGGAYWYQETQYF
.,TRBV7-8,TRBJ2-3,14,.,TGTGCCAGCAGCTTAGGATTTTCGGGCGATACGCAGTATTTT,CASSLGFSGDTQYF
.,TRBV2,TRBJ1-2,12,.,TGTGCCAGCAGTGCGCGTGGCTATGGCTACACCTTC,CASSARGYGYTF
.,TRBV29-1,TRBJ2-5,11,many,TGCAGCGTTGAAAGGGTTGGGACCCAGTACTTC,CSVERVGTQYF
TRBD2,TRBV5-4,TRBJ2-3,14,few,TGTGCCAGCACCCCAGGGAGGGCCACAGATACGCAGTATTTT,CASTPGRATDTQYF
.,TRBV5-1,TRBJ2-5,15,.,TGCGCCAGCAGCCTAACCGGTTACAACCAAGAGACCCAGTACTTC,CASSLTGYNQETQYF
TRBD2,TRBV5-1,TRBJ2-3,16,.,TGCGCCAGCAGCTCGACTAGCGGGAGGGCGACAGATACGCAGTATTTT,CASSSTSGRATDTQYF
TRBD1,TRBV9,TRBJ1-1,15,few,TGTGCCAGCAGCGTGGGGACAGGGTTGAACACTGAAGCTTTCTTT,CASSVGTGLNTEAFF
TRBD2,TRBV15,TRBJ2-7,15,few,TGTGCCACCAGCAGAGTACTAGCGGGGGTGAGCGAGCAGTACTTC,CATSRVLAGVSEQYF
.,TRBV20-1,TRBJ2-3,10,many,TGCAGTGCTAGCACAGATACGCAGTATTTT,CSASTDTQYF